This entry lists 8 T cell receptor beta chains sequenced from one sample in a study of blood T cell repertoires in COVID-19. Assay used: immunoSEQ multiplex PCR; TCRdb lists only in-frame clones, some missing. The sample carries about 190,000 clones, 70% to 80% recorded once. The sample was peripheral blood. These receptors originate from a woman in her forties or fifties with acute or convalescent COVID-19.

This chain joins TRBV27 and TRBJ2-1, with 10 nucleotides matching TRBD1. V dropped 5 bases and J dropped 8; count of bases not matched to a gene: 6. This CDR3 is built from 14 residues. Germline V gives CDR1 MNHEY, CDR2 SMNVEV (reference sequence). The CDR3 protein is CASSIRQGADEQFF. CDR3 sequence (DNA): TGTGCCAGCAGTATAAGACAGGGGGCCGATGAGCAGTTCTTC.

V is TRBV7-8 and J is TRBJ2-1, with 8 nucleotides matching TRBD2. Trimming removed 1 base from V and 7 bases from J; junction bases left unmatched: 9. The CDR3 runs to 16 residues. Looked up from germline, CDR1 is SGHVS and CDR2 is FQNEAQ. The CDR3: CASSLEGLLAANEQFF. The CDR3 DNA is TGTGCCAGCAGCTTAGAAGGGTTACTAGCGGCGAATGAGCAGTTCTTC.

The chain recombines TRBV25-1 with TRBJ1-5, with D maybe TRBD1 (5 bases). V dropped 1 base and J dropped 2 bases, with 12 bases sitting between them. Germline V gene lookup returns CDR1 MGHDK and CDR2 SYGVNS. This CDR3 is built from 16 residues. Here the CDR3 reads CASSESGGGGNQPQHF. As DNA, the CDR3 is TGTGCCAGCAGTGAATCGGGGGGAGGAGGCAATCAGCCCCAGCATTTT.

This sequence joins TRBV29-1 and TRBJ1-2; D is perhaps TRBD1 (5 bases). With 3 bases removed from V and 8 bases from J, the gap between germline ends came to 13 bases. CDR1 and CDR2 (germline): SQVTM, ANQGSEA. The CDR3 spans 12 residues. CDR3 nucleotide sequence: TGCAGCGTTGACGCGGGGGTAGGCGGCTACACCTTC. It encodes CSVDAGVGGYTF.

This clone was seen many times. The chain couples TRBV11-2 to TRBJ1-1, with D perhaps TRBD1 (5 bases). The V end was cut by 2 bases, the J end by 5 bases, with 15 bases between. CDR3 length: 15 amino acids. From germline, CDR1 is SGHAT and CDR2 FQNNGV. DNA for the CDR3: TGTGCCAGCAGCTTACTTTCAGGGCGACGGACTGAAGCTTTCTTT. Amino acids: CASSLLSGRRTEAFF. Full variable domain (missing parts from reference TRBV11-2 and TRBJ1-1): EAGVAQSPRYKIIEKRQSVAFWCNPISGHATLYWYQQILGQGPKLLIQFQNNGVVDDSQLPKDRFSAERLKGVDSTLKIQPAKLEDSAVYLCASSLLSGRRTEAFFGQGTRLTVV.

About this clone itself: At one end the junction does not follow the germline gene, possibly because of a read error. The gene calls are TRBV19 and TRBJ2-3; possible D gene TRBD2, 6 bases. The CDR3 has 15 amino acids. CDR1 LNHDA and CDR2 SQIVND come from the germline V gene (reference sequence). The CDR3 region has the DNA TGTGCCAGTAGGGGACTCCTATCTAGCACAAATACGCAGTATTTT. This sequence encodes CASRGLLSSTNTQYF.

The chain recombines TRBV6-5 with TRBJ1-1; D unresolved. The V gene's germline CDR1 is MNHEY and CDR2 SVGAGI. V lost 6 bases and J lost 0, with 8 bases in between. CDR3 length equals 13 residues. For the CDR3, the DNA is TGTGCCAGCAGGAGGGATTTGAACACTGAAGCTTTCTTT. As protein: CASRRDLNTEAFF.

CDR3 in amino acids: CASSFIRDNSPLHF. DNA of the CDR3: TGTGCCAGCAGTTTCATCAGGGATAATTCACCCCTCCACTTT. The rearrangement links TRBV28 to TRBJ1-6; TRBD1 might be the D (5 bases). V was cut by 3 bases and J by 5 bases, with 8 bases left in between. Germline lookup yields CDR1 MDHEN and CDR2 SYDVKM. The CDR3 runs to 14 residues.